Each of the 26 T cell receptor beta chains below was sequenced from the same sample in a study of shared clonotypes between healthy human individuals. Sequencing used immunoSEQ multiplex PCR; TCRdb keeps in-frame clones, though not all of them. The sample has hundreds of thousands of clones, about 80% seen once. The material sequenced was PBMCs. All receptors come from a woman aged 40-49 years in good health. Some clones in this sample may be carry-over from other donors' samples.

The DNA of the CDR3 is TGTGCCTGGAGGGCCCCCGGGACCACTGAAGCTTTCTTT. It translates to CAWRAPGTTEAFF. The chain recombines TRBV30 with TRBJ1-1; tentative D call: TRBD1 (5 bases). The V and J ends lost 3 bases and 4 bases respectively, with 12 bases between them. The germline V gene encodes CDR1 GTSNPN and CDR2 SVGIG (reference sequence). This CDR3 is built from 13 residues. Drawing the rest from reference TRBV30 and TRBJ1-1, the complete variable domain is SQTIHQWPATLVQPVGSPLSLECTVEGTSNPNLYWYRQAAGRGLQLLFYSVGIGQISSEVPQNLSASRPQDRQFILSSKKLLLSDSGFYLCAWRAPGTTEAFFGQGTRLTVV.

The V gene is TRBV6-5, the J gene TRBJ1-4; D uncertain. V lost 1 base to trimming and J lost 5 bases, with 14 bases between them. CDR3 length equals 16 residues. Germline-derived CDR1 and CDR2 are MNHEY and SVGAGI. In DNA form, the CDR3 reads TGTGCCAGCAGTTACTTTCTCGGAACAGTAAATGAAAAACTGTTTTTT. Translation gives CASSYFLGTVNEKLFF.

This clone came up many times. The chain is built from TRBV2 and TRBJ2-7; 8 bases agree with TRBD1. V lost 4 bases, J lost 3 bases, and 2 bases stayed unmatched. The germline gives CDR1 SNHLY, CDR2 FYNNEI. CDR3 length: 13 residues. The CDR3 sequence: CASSGTGNYEQYF. In DNA, the CDR3 is TGTGCCAGCAGTGGGACAGGGAACTACGAGCAGTACTTC.

This chain joins TRBV13 and TRBJ2-1, with 8 bases that match TRBD2. Germline CDR1 PRHDT, CDR2 FYEKMQ (reference sequence). V trimming: 0 bases; J trimming: 5 bases; junction bases outside the gene matches: 6. The CDR3 is 16 residues long. DNA for the CDR3: TGTGCCAGCAGCTTAGGAAGGGGACTAGTTAACAATGAGCAGTTCTTC. It encodes CASSLGRGLVNNEQFF.

The table lists this clone with a count of one. The chain couples TRBV29-1 to TRBJ2-1, with D tentatively TRBD1 (6 bases). Trimming took 8 bases from V and 8 from J, leaving 25 bases between them. Germline V gene lookup returns CDR1 SQVTM and CDR2 ANQGSEA. The CDR3 has 15 residues. The CDR3 DNA reads as TGCAGCTGCAGGGGAAGCGGAGATAAGGGCGATGAGCAGTTCTTC. It yields the protein CSCRGSGDKGDEQFF.

The chain couples TRBV4-2 to TRBJ2-1; 7 bases map to TRBD2. After removal of 0 bases from V and 3 bases from J, the junction contained 26 bases not matched to a gene. The CDR3 extends over 23 amino acids. Germline V gene sequence: CDR1 LGHNA, CDR2 YNFKEQ. CDR3 region: CASSQDPIATRGSGCHSYNEQFF. The CDR3 bases are TGTGCCAGCAGCCAAGATCCTATAGCAACCCGCGGGAGCGGTTGTCACAGCTACAATGAGCAGTTCTTC.

This chain links TRBV2 with TRBJ1-4; TRBD1 aligns across 9 bases. CDR1 is SNHLY and CDR2 is FYNNEI in the germline V gene. This CDR3 has 15 amino acids. Unmatched junction bases numbered 7, after V lost 6 bases and J lost 5 bases. The CDR3 loop reads CASSRDRALNEKLFF. Written as DNA, the CDR3 is TGTGCCAGCAGCCGGGACAGGGCGTTAAATGAAAAACTGTTTTTT.

This chain links TRBV2 with TRBJ2-3; 11 positions agree with TRBD2. The V segment lost 6 bases and the J segment 8 bases; nucleotides outside the gene matches: 7. The CDR3 extends over 14 amino acids. Germline assignment: CDR1 SNHLY and CDR2 FYNNEI. The CDR3 reads CASRNLAGGGTQYF. Here the CDR3 DNA reads TGTGCCAGCAGAAACCTAGCGGGAGGCGGTACGCAGTATTTT.

The chain links TRBV2 to TRBJ1-1; 8 bases line up with TRBD1. The trim removed 4 bases at V and 3 bases at J, leaving 4 bases unmatched. CDR1 is SNHLY and CDR2 is FYNNEI in the germline V gene. The CDR3 is 14 amino acids. In DNA form, the CDR3 reads TGTGCCAGCAGTGCTACAGGGGGGGACACTGAAGCTTTCTTT. Amino acids: CASSATGGDTEAFF.

The rearrangement links TRBV5-1 to TRBJ2-3, with a possible D match to TRBD2 (5 bases). Germline V gene data show CDR1 as SGHRS and CDR2 as YFSETQ. Trimming took 4 bases from V and 4 from J, leaving 19 bases between them. The CDR3 runs 16 residues. CDR3 bases: TGCGCCAGCAGCCTCTTAGGGTCTCGGGGAGCAGATACGCAGTATTTT. Translated, it gives CASSLLGSRGADTQYF.

This clone was counted only a few times. The V call is TRBV7-9, the J call TRBJ1-1, with D perhaps TRBD1 (6 bases). The CDR3 is made up of 13 amino acids. Per germline, CDR1 SEHNR and CDR2 FQNEAQ (reference sequence). V dropped 3 bases and J dropped 5 bases, with 10 bases sitting between them. The CDR3 reads CASSFRGGTEAFF. CDR3 coding DNA: TGTGCCAGCAGCTTCAGGGGAGGTACTGAAGCTTTCTTT.

This chain joins TRBV6-1 and TRBJ2-1; D is possibly TRBD2 (5 bases). Germline lookup yields CDR1 MNHNS and CDR2 SASEGT. The CDR3 is made up of 13 amino acids. The V end was cut by 4 bases, the J end by 12 bases, with 16 bases between. CDR3 coding DNA: TGTGCCAGCAGTGCTACCATACGGGGTGGGCAGTTCTTC. It codes for CASSATIRGGQFF.

V is TRBV9 and J is TRBJ2-3; 7 nucleotides line up with TRBD2. CDR1 and CDR2 (germline): SGDLS, YYNGEE. The CDR3 has 15 amino acids. V shed 0 bases and J 5 bases; nucleotides not matched to a gene: 6. The CDR3: CASSVGGGGKDTQYF. CDR3 sequence (DNA): TGTGCCAGCAGCGTAGGTGGGGGGGGAAAAGATACGCAGTATTTT.

This chain links TRBV10-2 with TRBJ2-1; D perhaps matches TRBD2 (6 bases). The CDR3 sequence is 15 residues long. V lost 3 bases, J lost 8 bases, and 17 bases lay in between. CDR1 is WSHSY and CDR2 is SAAADI in the germline V gene. The chain's CDR3 is CASSDSGLISYEQFF. The DNA for the CDR3 is TGCGCCAGCAGTGACTCGGGACTCATCAGTTATGAGCAGTTCTTC.

With respect to this clone: This likely stems from a read error, as it lies one base from a far larger clone. The same CDR3 arises from other DNA sequences in this sample as well. V is TRBV5-4 and J is TRBJ1-2; TRBD1 is a possible D gene (6 bases). CDR3 size: 14 residues. With 0 bases removed from V and 5 bases from J, the gap between germline ends came to 11 bases. Germline V gene data show CDR1 as SGHNT and CDR2 as YYREEE (reference sequence). CDR3 sequence (DNA): TGTGCCAGCAGCTTGGACAGGGAGGTTTATGGCTACACCTTC. Translation: CASSLDREVYGYTF.

This chain uses TRBV5-4 with TRBJ2-7; 7 bases map to TRBD2. V was pared by 3 bases and J by 5 bases, with 5 bases of the junction left unmatched. Looked up from germline, CDR1 is SGHNT and CDR2 is YYREEE (reference sequence). CDR3 size: 13 residues. CDR3 sequence: CASSWGGSDEQYF. The DNA of the CDR3 is TGTGCCAGCAGCTGGGGGGGGTCCGACGAGCAGTACTTC.

V and J are TRBV18 and TRBJ2-5, with 7 positions matching TRBD1. This CDR3 is built from 16 residues. Looked up from germline, CDR1 is KGHSH and CDR2 is LQKENI. J was trimmed by 4 bases and V by 4 bases; bases with no gene match: 12. CDR3 residues: CASSQPPTGPGETQYF. The DNA of the CDR3 is TGTGCCAGCTCACAACCCCCGACAGGGCCAGGAGAGACCCAGTACTTC.

The chain recombines TRBV7-3 with TRBJ2-6; D tentatively reads TRBD1 or TRBD2 (5 bases each). From germline, CDR1 is SGHTA and CDR2 FQGTGA. Trimming pared 4 bases from V and 0 bases from J, leaving 19 bases between. The CDR3 loop spans 19 amino acids. Written as DNA, the CDR3 is TGTGCCAGCAGCTATTTGGACTCCGGGACGGCCTCTGGGGCCAACGTCCTGACTTTC. Translation: CASSYLDSGTASGANVLTF. Looking up the rest from reference TRBV7-3 and TRBJ2-6 gives the full variable domain: GAGVSQTPSNKVTEKGKYVELRCDPISGHTALYWYRQSLGQGPEFLIYFQGTGAADDSGLPNDRFFAVRPEGSVSTLKIQRTERGDSAVYLCASSYLDSGTASGANVLTFGAGSRLTVL.

The J gene is TRBJ2-1, the V gene TRBV5-4; 10 bases align to TRBD2. The V segment lost 0 bases and the J segment 6 bases; nucleotides outside the gene matches: 18. The length of the CDR3 is 20 residues. Germline lookup yields CDR1 SGHNT and CDR2 YYREEE (reference sequence). CDR3: CASSLAGDRPGLATSNEQFF. For the CDR3, the DNA is TGTGCCAGCAGCTTGGCCGGGGACAGGCCGGGACTAGCGACTAGCAATGAGCAGTTCTTC.

The chain links TRBV28 to TRBJ2-1; 7 bases agree with TRBD1. CDR3 length: 15 amino acids. Germline V gene data show CDR1 as MDHEN and CDR2 as SYDVKM. The trim removed 6 bases at V and 7 bases at J, leaving 12 bases unmatched. CDR3 nucleotides: TGTGCCAGCAGCCCCGACAGGGATAACGGGAATGAGCAGTTCTTC. Residues: CASSPDRDNGNEQFF.

The chain joins TRBV4-2 to TRBJ2-7; 8 bases are a match to TRBD1. Germline trimming cut 2 bases from V and 0 bases from J; bases unmatched to any gene: 3. Germline V gene lookup returns CDR1 LGHNA and CDR2 YNFKEQ. This CDR3 has 15 amino acids. CDR3 residues: CASSQTGGPSYEQYF. The DNA for the CDR3 is TGTGCCAGCAGCCAAACAGGGGGACCCTCCTACGAGCAGTACTTC.

J is TRBJ1-5 and V is TRBV6-7, with D perhaps matching TRBD1 (5 bases). TRBV6-7 is noted as an ORF with a role that remains uncertain. CDR3 length: 18 residues. The ends were cut back, 2 bases at V and 3 bases at J, with 20 bases in the middle. CDR3 DNA sequence: TGTGCCAGCAGTTACGGGGGGGAAATACGGGAGGTCAATCAGCCCCAGCATTTT. As protein: CASSYGGEIREVNQPQHF.

V and J are TRBV2 and TRBJ1-1; D gene unclear. The CDR3 is 14 residues long. Looked up from germline, CDR1 is SNHLY and CDR2 is FYNNEI. The V gene lost 6 bases and the J gene lost 10 bases, with 21 bases spanning the gap. The chain's CDR3 is CASRVTEAGWGAFF. CDR3 bases: TGTGCCAGCAGGGTAACAGAGGCTGGCTGGGGAGCTTTCTTT.

This rearrangement joins TRBV18 to TRBJ1-1, with 7 bases matching TRBD1. The CDR3 covers 15 residues. Germline trimming cut 3 bases from V and 3 bases from J; bases unmatched to any gene: 7. Germline CDR1 is KGHSH and CDR2 is LQKENI. The chain's CDR3 is CASSPSGGRDTEAFF. As DNA, the CDR3 is TGTGCCAGCTCACCCTCAGGGGGTAGGGACACTGAAGCTTTCTTT.

V gene TRBV18 combines with J gene TRBJ2-6; the D gene is possibly TRBD1 (5 bases). The V end lost 4 bases, the J end lost 0 bases, and 22 bases lay between the germline ends. CDR3 size: 20 residues. Germline CDR1 and CDR2: KGHSH and LQKENI. CDR3 in amino acids: CASSLDSTSRVFSGANVLTF. For the CDR3, the DNA is TGTGCCAGCTCACTTGATTCTACTTCCAGGGTATTCTCTGGGGCCAACGTCCTGACTTTC.

The chain carries TRBV28 and TRBJ2-5, with TRBD1 matching over 9 bases. Per germline, CDR1 MDHEN and CDR2 SYDVKM. V shed 2 bases and J 5 bases; nucleotides not matched to a gene: 9. The CDR3 is made up of 16 amino acids. The CDR3, as DNA: TGTGCCAGCAGTTTACGCCTGGGACAGGGATTGGAGACCCAGTACTTC. Encoded protein: CASSLRLGQGLETQYF.